These T cell receptor beta chains were read from a single sample in a study of tumor and adjacent non-tumor tissue in lung cancer. TCRdb itself ran the multiplex PCR reads through MiXCR, one entry per CDR3 protein. In the table there are 70,000 to 90,000 distinct CDR3 sequences, 80% to 90% of which are singletons. The sequenced sample consisted of distant non-tumor lung tissue. These receptors originate from a man aged 55 to 70 with non-small cell lung cancer. CDR3s include the opening cysteine and the closing phenylalanine or tryptophan. Each record gives: J gene, clone size, D gene, V gene, CDR3 DNA, CDR3 protein. D genes are given only for firm matches. The size entry is marked missing in some rows and otherwise reads once, few, many or a size class.

>TRBJ2-1|many|TRBD1|TRBV6-1
TGTGCCAGCAGTGATGCGGGACAGGGGGTCAATGAGCAGTTCTTC
CASSDAGQGVNEQFF
>TRBJ2-1|NA|NA|TRBV20-1
TGCAGTGCTGACTCAGTGGGGGGGCAATGGAATGAGCAGTTCTTC
CSADSVGGQWNEQFF
>TRBJ1-4|NA|NA|TRBV4-3
TGCGCCAGCAGCCCAGACGGTGCGAATAATGAAAAACTGTTTTTT
CASSPDGANNEKLFF
>TRBJ2-6|few|TRBD2|TRBV11-2
TGTGCCAGTAGTCCAGCTAGCGGGGGAGCCACTGGGGCCAACGTCCTGACTTTT
CASSPASGGATGANVLTF
>TRBJ1-2|NA|NA|TRBV11-2
TGTGCCAGCAGCTTCAGGAGCGCCGCGGACTATGGCTACACCTTC
CASSFRSAADYGYTF
>TRBJ2-5|NA|NA|TRBV6-2/TRBV6-3
TGTACCGGCAGTTACAGTACGGGATTGGAGACCCAGTACTTC
CTGSYSTGLETQYF
>TRBJ1-1|NA|NA|TRBV5-1
TGCGCCAGCAGAACTGGGATTAACACTGAAGCTTTCTTT
CASRTGINTEAFF
>TRBJ1-1|NA|NA|TRBV11-3
TGTGCCAGCAGCTTAGACCGGGACGGGCTGGGCTACCAAGCTTTCTTT
CASSLDRDGLGYQAFF
>TRBJ2-7|NA|NA|TRBV4-3
TGCGCCGGCAGCCAAGCCGCGGGGAGCTTGAACCCCTCCTTC
CAGSQAAGSLNPSF
>TRBJ1-4|NA|TRBD1|TRBV20-1
TGCAGTGCTAGAGAGGCGGGACAGGGGACCTTACTTGAAAAACTGTTTTTT
CSAREAGQGTLLEKLFF